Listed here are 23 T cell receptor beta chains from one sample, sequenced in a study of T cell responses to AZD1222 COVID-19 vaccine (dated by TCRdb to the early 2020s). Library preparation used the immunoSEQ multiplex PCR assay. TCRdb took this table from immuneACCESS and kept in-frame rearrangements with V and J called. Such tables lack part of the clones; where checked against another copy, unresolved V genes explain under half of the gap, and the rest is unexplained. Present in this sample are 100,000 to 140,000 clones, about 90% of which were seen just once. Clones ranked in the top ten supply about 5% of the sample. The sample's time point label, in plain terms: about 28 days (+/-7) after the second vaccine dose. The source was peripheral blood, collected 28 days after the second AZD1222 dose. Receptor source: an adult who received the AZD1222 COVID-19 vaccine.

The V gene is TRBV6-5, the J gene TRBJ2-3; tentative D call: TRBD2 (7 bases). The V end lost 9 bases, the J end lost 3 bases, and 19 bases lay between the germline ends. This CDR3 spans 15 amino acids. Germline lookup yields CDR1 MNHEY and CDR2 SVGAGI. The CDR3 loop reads CASLGGGAWTDTQYF. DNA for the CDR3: TGTGCCAGTCTCGGAGGGGGGGCCTGGACAGATACGCAGTATTTT.

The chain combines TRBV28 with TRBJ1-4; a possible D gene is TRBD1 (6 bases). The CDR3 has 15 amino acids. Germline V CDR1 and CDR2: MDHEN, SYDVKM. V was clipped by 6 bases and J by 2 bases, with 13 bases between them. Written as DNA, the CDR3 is TGTGCCAGCAGATCACAGGGTTCGACTAATGAAAAACTGTTTTTT. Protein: CASRSQGSTNEKLFF.

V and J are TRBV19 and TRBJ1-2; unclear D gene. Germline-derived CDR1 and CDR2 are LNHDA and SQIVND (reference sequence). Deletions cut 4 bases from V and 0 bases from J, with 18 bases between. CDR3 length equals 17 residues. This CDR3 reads CASSTPRWAVANYGYTF. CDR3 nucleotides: TGTGCCAGTAGTACCCCGCGTTGGGCGGTTGCTAACTATGGCTACACCTTC.

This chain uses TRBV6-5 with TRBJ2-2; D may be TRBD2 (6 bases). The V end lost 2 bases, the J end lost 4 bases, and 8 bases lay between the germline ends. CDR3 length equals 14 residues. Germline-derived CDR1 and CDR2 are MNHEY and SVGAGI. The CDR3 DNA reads TGTGCCAGCAGTTACCTGGGGGGCACCGGGGAGCTGTTTTTT. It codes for CASSYLGGTGELFF.

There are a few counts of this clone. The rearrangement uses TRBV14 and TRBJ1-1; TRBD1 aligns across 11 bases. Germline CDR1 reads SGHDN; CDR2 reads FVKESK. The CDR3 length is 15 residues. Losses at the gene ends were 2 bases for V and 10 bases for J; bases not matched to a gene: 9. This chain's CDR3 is CASSQPGTGGTGAFF. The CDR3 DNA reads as TGTGCCAGCAGCCAACCCGGGACAGGGGGGACGGGAGCTTTCTTT.

CDR3 in amino acids: CASSQGGSGAYEQYF. CDR3 DNA sequence: TGTGCCAGCAGCCAAGGTGGTAGCGGGGCTTACGAGCAGTACTTC. V is TRBV3-1 (or the pseudogene TRBV3-2) and J is TRBJ2-7; 8 nucleotides line up with TRBD2. Germline assignment: CDR1 LGHDT and CDR2 YNNKEL (reference sequence). The CDR3 sequence is 15 residues long. Trimming removed 1 base from V and 4 bases from J; junction bases left unmatched: 6.

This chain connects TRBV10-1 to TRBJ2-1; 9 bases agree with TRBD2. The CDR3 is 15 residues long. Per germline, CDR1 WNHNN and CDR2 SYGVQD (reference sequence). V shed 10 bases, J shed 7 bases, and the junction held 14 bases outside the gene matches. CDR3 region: CATAPGGGAWNEQFF. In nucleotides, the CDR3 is TGCGCCACCGCTCCCGGCGGGGGGGCCTGGAATGAGCAGTTCTTC.

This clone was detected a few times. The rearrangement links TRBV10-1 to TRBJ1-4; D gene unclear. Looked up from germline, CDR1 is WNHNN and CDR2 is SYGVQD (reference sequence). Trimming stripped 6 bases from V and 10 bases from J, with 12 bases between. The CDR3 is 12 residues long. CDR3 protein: CASSDTPGKLFF. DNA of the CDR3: TGCGCCAGCAGCGATACTCCCGGAAAACTGTTTTTT.

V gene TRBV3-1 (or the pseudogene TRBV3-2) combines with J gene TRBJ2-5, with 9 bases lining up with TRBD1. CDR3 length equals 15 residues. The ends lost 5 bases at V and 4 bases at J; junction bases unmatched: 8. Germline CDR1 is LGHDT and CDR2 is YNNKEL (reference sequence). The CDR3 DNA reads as TGTGCCAGCAGCGCCCGGGACAGGGAAGGAGAGACCCAGTACTTC. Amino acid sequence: CASSARDREGETQYF.

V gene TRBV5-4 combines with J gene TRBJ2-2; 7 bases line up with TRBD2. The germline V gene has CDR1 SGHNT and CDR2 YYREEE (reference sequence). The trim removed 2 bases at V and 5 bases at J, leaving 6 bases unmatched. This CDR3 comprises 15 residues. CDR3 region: CASSFPGGETGELFF. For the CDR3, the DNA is TGTGCCAGCAGCTTCCCGGGGGGTGAGACCGGGGAGCTGTTTTTT.

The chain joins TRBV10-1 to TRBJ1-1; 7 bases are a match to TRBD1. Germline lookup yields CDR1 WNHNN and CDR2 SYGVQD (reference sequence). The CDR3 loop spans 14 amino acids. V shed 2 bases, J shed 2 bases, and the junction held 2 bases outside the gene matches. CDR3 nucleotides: TGCGCCAGCAGTGAGAGACAGGGAAACACTGAAGCTTTCTTT. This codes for CASSERQGNTEAFF.

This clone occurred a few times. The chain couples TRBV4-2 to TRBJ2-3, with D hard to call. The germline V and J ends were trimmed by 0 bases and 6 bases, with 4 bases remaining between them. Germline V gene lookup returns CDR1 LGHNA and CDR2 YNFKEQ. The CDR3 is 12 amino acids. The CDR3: CASSQDKDTQYF. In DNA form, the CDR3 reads TGTGCCAGCAGCCAAGATAAGGATACGCAGTATTTT.

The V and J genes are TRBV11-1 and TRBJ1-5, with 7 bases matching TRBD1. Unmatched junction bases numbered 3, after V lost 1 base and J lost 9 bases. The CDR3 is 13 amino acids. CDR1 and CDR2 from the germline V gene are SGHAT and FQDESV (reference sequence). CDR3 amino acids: CASSLDRGRPQHF. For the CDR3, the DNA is TGTGCCAGCAGCTTAGACAGGGGAAGGCCCCAGCATTTT.

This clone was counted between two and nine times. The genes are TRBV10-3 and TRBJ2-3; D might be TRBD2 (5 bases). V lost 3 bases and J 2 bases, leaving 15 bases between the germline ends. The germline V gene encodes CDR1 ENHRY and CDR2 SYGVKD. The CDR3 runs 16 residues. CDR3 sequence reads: CAISEALSGLTDTQYF. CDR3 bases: TGTGCCATCAGTGAAGCGCTCAGCGGTCTCACAGATACGCAGTATTTT.

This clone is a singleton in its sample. The CDR3 spells CASSEGQGGTQETQYF. The CDR3 DNA sequence: TGTGCCAGCAGCGAGGGACAGGGGGGCACTCAAGAGACCCAGTACTTC. The rearrangement links TRBV9 to TRBJ2-5, with TRBD1 identical over 11 bases. Germline values: CDR1 SGDLS, CDR2 YYNGEE. V shed 3 bases and J 2 bases; nucleotides not matched to a gene: 6. The CDR3 totals 16 residues.

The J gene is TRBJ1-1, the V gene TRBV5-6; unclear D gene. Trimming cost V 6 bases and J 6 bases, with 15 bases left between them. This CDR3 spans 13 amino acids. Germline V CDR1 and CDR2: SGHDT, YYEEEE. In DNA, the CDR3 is TGTGCCAGCACAGCCGGACCTGTCGCTGAAGCTTTCTTT. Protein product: CASTAGPVAEAFF.

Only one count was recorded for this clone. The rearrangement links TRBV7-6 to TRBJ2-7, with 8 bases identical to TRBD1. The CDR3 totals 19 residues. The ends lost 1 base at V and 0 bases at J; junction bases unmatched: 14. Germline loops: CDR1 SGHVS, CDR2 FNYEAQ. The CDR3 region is CASSLGGGRGLTGSYEQYF. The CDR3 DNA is TGTGCCAGCAGCTTAGGGGGCGGCAGGGGGCTTACTGGCTCCTACGAGCAGTACTTC.

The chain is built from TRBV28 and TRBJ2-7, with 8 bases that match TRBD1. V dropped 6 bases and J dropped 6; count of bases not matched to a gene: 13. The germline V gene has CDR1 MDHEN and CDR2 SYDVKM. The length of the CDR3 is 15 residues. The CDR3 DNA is TGTGCCAGCAGACCACCGGACAGGGATATCTCCGAGCAGTACTTC. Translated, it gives CASRPPDRDISEQYF.

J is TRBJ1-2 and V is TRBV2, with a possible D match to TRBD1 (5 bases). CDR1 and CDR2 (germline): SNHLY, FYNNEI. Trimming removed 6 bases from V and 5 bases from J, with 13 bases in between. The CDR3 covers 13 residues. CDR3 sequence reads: CASRAQGSYGYTF. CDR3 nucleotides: TGTGCCAGCAGAGCCCAGGGTAGTTATGGCTACACCTTC. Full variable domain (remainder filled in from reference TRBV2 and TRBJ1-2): EPEVTQTPSHQVTQMGQEVILRCVPISNHLYFYWYRQILGQKVEFLVSFYNNEISEKSEIFDDQFSVERPDGSNFTLKIRSTKLEDSAMYFCASRAQGSYGYTFGSGTRLTVV.

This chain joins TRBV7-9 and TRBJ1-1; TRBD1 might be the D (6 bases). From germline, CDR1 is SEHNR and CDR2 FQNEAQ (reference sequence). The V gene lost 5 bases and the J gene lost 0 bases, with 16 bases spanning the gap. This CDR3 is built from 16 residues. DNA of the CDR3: TGTGCCAGCAGCCCCGGTGGGGGCGAAATGAACACTGAAGCTTTCTTT. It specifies CASSPGGGEMNTEAFF.

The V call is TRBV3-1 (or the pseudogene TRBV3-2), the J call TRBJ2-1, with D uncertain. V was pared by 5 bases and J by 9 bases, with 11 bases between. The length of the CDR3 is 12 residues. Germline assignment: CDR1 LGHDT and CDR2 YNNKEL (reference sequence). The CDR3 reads CASSSISGEQFF. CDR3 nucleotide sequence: TGTGCCAGCAGCTCGATCTCCGGTGAGCAGTTCTTC.

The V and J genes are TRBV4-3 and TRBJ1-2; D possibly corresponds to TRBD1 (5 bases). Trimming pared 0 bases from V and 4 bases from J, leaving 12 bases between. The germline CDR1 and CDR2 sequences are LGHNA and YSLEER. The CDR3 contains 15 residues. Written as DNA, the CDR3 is TGCGCCAGCAGCCAAGATGGGGGGGGAGGCTATGGCTACACCTTC. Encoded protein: CASSQDGGGGYGYTF.

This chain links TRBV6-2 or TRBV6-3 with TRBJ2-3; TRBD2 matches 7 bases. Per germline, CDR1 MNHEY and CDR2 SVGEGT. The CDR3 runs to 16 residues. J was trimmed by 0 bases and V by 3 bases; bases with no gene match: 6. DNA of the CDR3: TGTGCCAGCAGTTATGGGAGTAGCGGGAGCACAGATACGCAGTATTTT. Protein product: CASSYGSSGSTDTQYF.